This TCR beta chain came from a study of blood T cell repertoires in COVID-19. Overall study context: Donors in the United States, Italy and Spain gave samples during acute or convalescent COVID-19. PBMCs, B-cell-depleted T cells, or T cells provided the cDNA or gDNA that made up the material.

Source study methods: The authors estimated nucleated cell counts from reference gene primer amplification. Data came from immunoSEQ multiplex PCR; TCRdb stores just in-frame clones and leaves some out. V and J calls and clone size come straight from that table; D and trimming were deduced from the DNA. The repertoire holds a few hundred thousand clones, around 87% seen once, with approximately 2.2% in the top ten. The CDR3 runs to 12 residues. Germline V lookup: CDR1 LNHNV, CDR2 YYDKDF (reference sequence). V lost 3 bases to trimming and J lost 6 bases, with 7 bases between them. The sample consisted of peripheral blood. The J gene is TRBJ2-3, the V gene TRBV15, with D uncertain. This TCR derives from a man between 18 and 35 years old with active or convalescent COVID-19. In DNA, the CDR3 is TGTGCCACCAGCAGGTACACGGATACGCAGTATTTT. This codes for CATSRYTDTQYF.